A selection of T cell receptor beta chains follows, all from one sample in a study of spatial heterogeneity in lung cancer. TCRdb re-derived calls from the 5' RACE reads in MiXCR, one entry per CDR3 protein. The sample contains several thousand distinct CDR3 sequences, 5.5% to 7.5% of which appear only once. The specimen comprised lung tumor tissue, sampled at surgery. These receptors came from a male donor with early-stage non-small cell lung cancer. Both conserved end residues are part of each CDR3. D genes are given only for firm matches. Clone size appears in some rows only: once, few, many, or a class for an expanded clone.

>medium-sized|TRBV5-1|NA|TRBJ1-6
CASSLDRNSPLHF
TGCGCCAGCAGCTTGGATCGTAATTCACCCCTCCACTTT
>NA|TRBV6-1|NA|TRBJ2-3
CASSEETGSWDTQYF
TGTGCCAGCAGTGAAGAAACAGGGAGTTGGGATACGCAGTATTTT
>medium-sized|TRBV6-2/TRBV6-3|NA|TRBJ2-7
CASSRAGVYEQYF
TGTGCCAGCAGTCGGGCAGGGGTGTACGAGCAGTACTTC
>few|TRBV3-1|TRBD1|TRBJ2-3
CASSHRDRGITDTQYF
TGTGCCAGCAGCCACCGGGACAGGGGGATCACAGATACGCAGTATTTT
>medium-sized|TRBV9|NA|TRBJ1-1
CASSVGTYGSTEAFF
TGTGCCAGCAGCGTCGGGACCTATGGGAGCACTGAAGCTTTCTTT
>NA|TRBV4-3|NA|TRBJ2-2
CASSQTGNTGELFF
TGCGCCAGCAGCCAGACTGGAAACACCGGGGAGCTGTTTTTT
>medium-sized|TRBV29-1|TRBD2|TRBJ2-3
CSVLPAGVGDTQYF
TGCAGCGTTCTGCCCGCGGGAGTAGGAGATACGCAGTATTTT
>medium-sized|TRBV28|NA|TRBJ1-1
CASSAGDRAEAFF
TGTGCCAGCAGTGCCGGGGACCGTGCTGAAGCTTTCTTT
>medium-sized|TRBV20-1|NA|TRBJ1-1
CSAGAGAEGKRVNTEAFF
TGCAGTGCCGGAGCGGGGGCCGAGGGGAAACGGGTGAACACTGAAGCTTTCTTT
>NA|TRBV9|NA|TRBJ1-1
CPSSGLQERMGYTEAFF
TGTCCCAGCAGCGGCCTACAGGAAAGAATGGGGTACACTGAAGCTTTCTTT
>medium-sized|TRBV20-1|NA|TRBJ2-1
CSASDSGTLTVNEQFF
TGCAGTGCTAGTGACTCCGGGACTCTTACGGTAAATGAGCAGTTCTTC
>many|TRBV20-1|NA|TRBJ2-1
CSASRGVNEQFF
TGCAGTGCTAGTCGCGGAGTTAATGAGCAGTTCTTC
>many|TRBV28|TRBD2|TRBJ2-1
CASSRLAGGLNEQFF
TGTGCCAGCAGCAGACTAGCGGGGGGGCTCAATGAGCAGTTCTTC
>medium-sized|TRBV12-3/TRBV12-4|NA|TRBJ1-2
CASSPRRANYGYTF
TGTGCCAGCTCGCCTCGAAGAGCTAACTATGGCTACACCTTC
>medium-sized|TRBV9|TRBD2|TRBJ2-5
CASSVAAGGQETQYF
TGTGCCAGCAGCGTAGCAGCGGGAGGGCAAGAGACCCAGTACTTC
>medium-sized|TRBV6-5|NA|TRBJ1-1
CASSYSAGVGTEAFF
TGTGCCAGCAGTTACTCGGCCGGGGTCGGCACTGAAGCTTTCTTT
>medium-sized|TRBV28|TRBD1|TRBJ1-2
CASSSMTDREGYTF
TGTGCCAGCAGTAGTATGACGGACAGGGAGGGCTACACCTTC
>medium-sized|TRBV20-1|TRBD1|TRBJ2-7
CSARDNRGRDEQYF
TGCAGTGCTAGAGATAACAGGGGGCGGGACGAGCAGTACTTC
>medium-sized|TRBV20-1|NA|TRBJ1-6
CSAGDPHSPLHF
TGCAGTGCCGGAGATCCCCATTCACCCCTCCACTTT
>NA|TRBV3-2|NA|TRBJ1-4
CASSHRGSTNEKLFF
TGTGCCAGCAGCCATAGGGGGTCGACTAATGAAAAACTGTTTTTT
>few|TRBV28|TRBD2|TRBJ2-5
CASSFLAGPGTQYF
TGTGCCAGCAGTTTCCTAGCGGGGCCCGGGACCCAGTACTTC
>medium-sized|TRBV4-2|TRBD1|TRBJ2-2
CASSQGRGRYTGELFF
TGTGCCAGCAGCCAAGGCAGGGGGCGTTACACCGGGGAGCTGTTTTTT
>many|TRBV11-3|TRBD1|TRBJ2-5
CASSRDRGGTQYF
TGTGCCAGCAGCCGGGACAGGGGAGGGACCCAGTACTTC
>once|TRBV10-1|NA|TRBJ2-1
CASSETGVSYNEQFF
TGCGCCAGCAGTGAGACTGGGGTATCCTACAATGAGCAGTTCTTC
>many|TRBV11-2|NA|TRBJ2-5
CASSSWAEETQYF
TGTGCCAGCAGCTCCTGGGCGGAAGAGACCCAGTACTTC
>many|TRBV6-5|TRBD1|TRBJ1-5
CASNGQGDNQPQHF
TGTGCCAGCAATGGACAGGGTGACAATCAGCCCCAGCATTTT
>medium-sized|TRBV2|NA|TRBJ1-5
CASSLTGSYSNQPQHF
TGTGCCAGCAGTCTTACCGGGAGCTATAGCAATCAGCCCCAGCATTTT
>medium-sized|TRBV5-6|NA|TRBJ1-2
CASNSLGANYGYTF
TGTGCCAGCAACTCCTTGGGAGCTAACTATGGCTACACCTTC
>many|TRBV30|TRBD2|TRBJ2-1
CAWSGTSGGRNSYNEQFF
TGTGCCTGGAGCGGGACTAGCGGGGGCCGTAACTCCTACAATGAGCAGTTCTTC
>medium-sized|TRBV7-6|NA|TRBJ1-4
CASSLGRTNEKLFF
TGTGCCAGCAGCTTGGGAAGAACTAATGAAAAACTGTTTTTT
>medium-sized|TRBV6-5|TRBD1|TRBJ1-5
CASSSDRAHQPQHF
TGTGCCAGCAGTTCGGACAGGGCCCATCAGCCCCAGCATTTT
>NA|TRBV5-1|TRBD1|TRBJ2-5
CASSFQGQGPQETQYF
TGCGCCAGCAGCTTTCAAGGACAGGGTCCCCAAGAGACCCAGTACTTC
>large|TRBV19|NA|TRBJ1-5
CASSMGRSRGNQPQHF
TGTGCCAGTAGTATGGGTCGGTCTCGTGGCAATCAGCCCCAGCATTTT
>NA|TRBV12-3/TRBV12-4|TRBD2|TRBJ2-2
CASTLAGDYTGELFF
TGTGCCAGCACACTAGCGGGGGACTACACCGGGGAGCTGTTTTTT
>NA|TRBV11-3|TRBD2|TRBJ2-3
CASSKNRGGAIDTQYF
TGTGCCAGCAGTAAAAACCGCGGGGGGGCAATAGATACGCAGTATTTT
>few|TRBV7-9|NA|TRBJ2-5
CASSVYIRQNQETQYF
TGTGCCAGCAGCGTATACATTCGACAGAACCAAGAGACCCAGTACTTC
>medium-sized|TRBV2|TRBD1|TRBJ1-6
CASSQDRGESYNSPLHF
TGTGCCAGCAGTCAGGACAGGGGAGAATCCTATAATTCACCCCTCCACTTT
>medium-sized|TRBV3-1|TRBD2|TRBJ2-2
CASSQWTSGDTGELFF
TGTGCCAGCAGCCAGTGGACTAGCGGCGACACCGGGGAGCTGTTTTTT
>many|TRBV20-1|NA|TRBJ1-5
CSARQDFTNRPQHF
TGCAGTGCTAGACAGGATTTTACCAATCGGCCCCAGCATTTT
>few|TRBV5-1|TRBD1|TRBJ2-4
CASSSYDRGGIQYF
TGCGCCAGCTCCTCTTACGACAGGGGAGGCATTCAGTACTTC